The sequence of this T cell receptor beta chain was determined in a study of control samples from healthy donors and cancer patients. Assay: immunoSEQ multiplex PCR; the TCRdb copy retains only in-frame clones and omits some. Of tens of thousands of clones listed, 80% to 90% are singletons. V lost 1 base and J lost 7, with 11 bases in between. The CDR3 totals 14 residues. Germline CDR1 and CDR2: MDHEN and SYDVKM. This sequence was found in a woman aged 50 to 60 with head and neck cancer. Sequenced: PBMCs. This rearrangement joins TRBV28 to TRBJ1-5, with a possible D match to TRBD1 (5 bases). CDR3 coding DNA: TGTGCCAGCAGTTTATCGGGGGTCGGACAGCCCCAGCATTTT. Encoded protein: CASSLSGVGQPQHF.